This note documents a single T cell receptor beta chain sequence. The antigen remains undetermined. CDR3 length: 17 amino acids. Germline values: CDR1 DFQATT, CDR2 SNEGSKA (reference sequence). V lost 4 bases and J lost 5; bases outside the gene matches: 11. RNA transcripts served as the template for amplifying TCR beta CDR3 regions. First-round RT-PCR targeting the TCR CDR3 was performed with the HTBI primer set. TCRdb ran MiXCR on the multiplex PCR reads and lists one entry per CDR3 protein. This sample has 490,000 or so distinct CDR3 sequences, with more than 15% found just once. This specimen belongs to a study of T cells in Graves' hyperthyroidism and ophthalmopathy. Across the whole study: Peripheral blood was acquired at first diagnosis, ahead of any therapy whatsoever. Findings and caveats of the study: Most clonotypes expanded in thyroid above 0.001 were likewise present in blood.

The sequenced sample was blood. This receptor was taken from a woman in her twenties or thirties with Graves' ophthalmopathy. The chain is built from TRBV20-1 and TRBJ2-3, with 14 bases lining up with TRBD2. The CDR3 loop is CSATTWGTSGRGDTQYF. The CDR3 DNA follows: TGCAGTGCTACCACTTGGGGGACTAGCGGGAGAGGAGATACGCAGTATTTT.